Reported below is one T cell receptor beta chain. Authors' processing steps: How many nucleated cells were present was estimated from reference gene primer amplification. Sequencing was performed with immunoSEQ multiplex PCR; in TCRdb, only in-frame clones are kept and a portion is missing. V and J calls and clone size are given by that table; D and trimming were obtained from the DNA. Seen here are about 220,000 clones, approximately 85% observed once, and the top ten hold 2% to 3%. This specimen belongs to a study of blood T cell repertoires in COVID-19. V trimming: 4 bases; J trimming: 5 bases; junction bases outside the gene matches: 10. The germline V gene has CDR1 KGHSH and CDR2 LQKENI. This CDR3 comprises 15 residues.

The rearrangement uses TRBV18 and TRBJ2-5, with 7 bases identical to TRBD1. The receptor's source is a woman between 65 and 79 years old with COVID-19, enrolled during active disease. Sequencing was carried out using peripheral blood. The CDR3 coding sequence is TGTGCCAGCTCACTAGACAGGGCGGTGGGCGAGACCCAGTACTTC. Translation: CASSLDRAVGETQYF.